These T cell receptor beta chains were read from a single sample in a study of blood T cell repertoires in COVID-19. Assay used: immunoSEQ multiplex PCR; TCRdb lists only in-frame clones, some missing. Of 200,000 to 300,000 clones listed, about 82% are singletons. The sequenced material came from peripheral blood. These receptors came from a woman in her sixties or seventies with active or convalescent COVID-19. Both conserved end residues are part of each CDR3. A D gene is named only where the DNA matches it firmly. A clone size is listed for some rows: how often the clone was seen (once, few, many), or a class if it is expanded.

-	13	TRBD1	TRBJ2-1	TRBV6-5	TGTGCCAGCAGCCGACAGGGGCTTGGAATTCAGTTCTTC	CASSRQGLGIQFF
once	12	-	TRBJ2-3	TRBV2	TGTGCCAGCAGTGAATTGTCGGATACGCAGTATTTT	CASSELSDTQYF
once	17	TRBD1	TRBJ1-6	TRBV5-1	TGCGCCAGCAGCTCATCGGGGGGGACAGTGGATAATTCACCCCTCCACTTT	CASSSSGGTVDNSPLHF
few	15	TRBD2	TRBJ2-7	TRBV18	TGTGCCAGCTCACCCGCGGCAGCGGGAGTGGGGGAGCAGTACTTC	CASSPAAAGVGEQYF
-	15	TRBD1	TRBJ2-3	TRBV7-7	TGTGCTAGCAGCCAAGACAGGGGGCCTGGAGATACGCAGTATTTT	CASSQDRGPGDTQYF
few	14	-	TRBJ1-5	TRBV19	TGTGCCAGTAGTATATCGAGGGAAAAGCCGCCCCAGCATTTT	CASSISREKPPQHF
-	13	-	TRBJ2-1	TRBV7-9	TGTGCCAGCAGCCATAGGGGTATTAATGAGCAGTTCTTC	CASSHRGINEQFF
-	11	-	TRBJ2-3	TRBV19	TGTGCCAGTAGTACCGTAGATACGCAGTATTTT	CASSTVDTQYF
-	17	TRBD2	TRBJ2-1	TRBV19	TGTGCCAGTAGCCCCCCGCGCGCGAGCGGGGTCCACAATGAGCAGTTCTTC	CASSPPRASGVHNEQFF
-	13	-	TRBJ2-5	TRBV7-8	TGTGCCAGCAGCTTTATCGGGGGAGAGACCCAGTACTTC	CASSFIGGETQYF
few	13	TRBD2	TRBJ2-1	TRBV4-2	TGTGCCAGCAGCCAAGGGACTAGCGGGGGGGAGTTCTTC	CASSQGTSGGEFF
once	15	-	TRBJ1-6	TRBV7-9	TGTGCCAGCAGCTTAGCAAGACAGGATAATTCACCCCTCCACTTT	CASSLARQDNSPLHF
-	13	-	TRBJ1-4	TRBV29-1	TGCAGCGTTGAAACCCCCGGGAGTGAAAAACTGTTTTTT	CSVETPGSEKLFF
once	14	-	TRBJ1-3	TRBV6-1	TGTGCCAGCAGTGATCCGGGGGGGCGAGACACCATATATTTT	CASSDPGGRDTIYF
-	16	TRBD1	TRBJ1-5	TRBV28	TGTGCCAGCAGTCCGCACGGTGACAGGGGACTTCAGCCCCAGCATTTT	CASSPHGDRGLQPQHF
-	14	TRBD2	TRBJ2-7	TRBV5-1	TGCGCCAGCGGAGCGGGACTGAGCTCCTACGAGCAGTACTTC	CASGAGLSSYEQYF
-	14	-	TRBJ1-1	TRBV5-1	TGCGCCAGCAGCTATGGAGATCTGGACACTGAAGCTTTCTTT	CASSYGDLDTEAFF
-	14	-	TRBJ2-7	TRBV21-1	TGTGCCAGCAGCAAACTGGAGACAGGGCCCGAGCAGTACTTC	CASSKLETGPEQYF
-	19	TRBD2	TRBJ2-3	TRBV2	TGTGCCAGCAGTGACCCCGGGACTAGCGGGGGGTCTAGCACAGATACGCAGTATTTT	CASSDPGTSGGSSTDTQYF
-	16	-	TRBJ1-4	TRBV5-1	TGCGCCAGCAGCTACGCGACAGGATCACCATACGAAAAACTGTTTTTT	CASSYATGSPYEKLFF
-	16	TRBD2	TRBJ2-1	TRBV19	TGTGCCAGTATTAAGACTAGCGGGGCGGCCTACAATGAGCAGTTCTTC	CASIKTSGAAYNEQFF
-	20	TRBD1	TRBJ1-6	TRBV10-3	TGTGCCATCAGCGACGCCTCATGGGACAGGACGAGCTCCTATAATTCACCCCTCCACTTT	CAISDASWDRTSSYNSPLHF